This passage covers 5 T cell receptor beta chains from one sample sequenced in a study of blood T cell repertoires in COVID-19. Sequencing was performed with immunoSEQ multiplex PCR; in TCRdb, only in-frame clones are kept and a portion is missing. The sample consists of roughly 100,000 clones, about 88% of them appearing once. The sample was peripheral blood. The source is an elderly woman with active COVID-19.

The chain is built from TRBV29-1 and TRBJ2-7; 9 bases line up with TRBD2. Germline values: CDR1 SQVTM, CDR2 ANQGSEA. The CDR3 is 14 residues long. Germline trimming cut 7 bases from V and 3 bases from J; bases unmatched to any gene: 10. CDR3 coding DNA: TGCAGCGCCGCATTTAGCGGGAGTATCTACGAGCAGTACTTC. Encoded protein: CSAAFSGSIYEQYF.

V and J are TRBV5-8 and TRBJ2-3, with D maybe TRBD1 (6 bases). Trimming stripped 1 base from V and 0 bases from J, with 9 bases between. Looked up from germline, CDR1 is SGHTS and CDR2 is YDEGEE. This CDR3 has 15 residues. DNA for the CDR3: TGTGCCAGCAGCTTGAAAGGGGGTAGCACAGATACGCAGTATTTT. Translated, it gives CASSLKGGSTDTQYF.

The J gene is TRBJ1-5, the V gene TRBV19; 9 bases fit TRBD1. Germline values: CDR1 LNHDA, CDR2 SQIVND (reference sequence). This CDR3 region has 14 residues. V lost 6 bases, J lost 6 bases, and 6 bases stayed unmatched. The CDR3 DNA sequence: TGTGCCAGTAGCCGACAGGGGGAAGCTCAGCCCCAGCATTTT. As protein: CASSRQGEAQPQHF. The variable domain in full, completed from reference TRBV19 and TRBJ1-5, reads DGGITQSPKYLFRKEGQNVTLSCEQNLNHDAMYWYRQDPGQGLRLIYYSQIVNDFQKGDIAEGYSVSREKKESFPLTVTSAQKNPTAFYLCASSRQGEAQPQHFGDGTRLSIL.

The chain links TRBV11-1 to TRBJ2-5, with 11 positions matching TRBD2. Germline V CDR1 and CDR2: SGHAT, FQDESV (reference sequence). The J segment lost 4 bases and the V segment lost 5 bases, leaving 6 bases of the junction unmatched. CDR3 size: 15 residues. The chain's CDR3 is CASSRGLAARETQYF. In DNA, the CDR3 is TGTGCCAGCAGCAGGGGACTAGCGGCGCGAGAGACCCAGTACTTC.

The V and J genes are TRBV27 and TRBJ2-7; a possible D gene is TRBD2 (7 bases). Germline CDR1 MNHEY, CDR2 SMNVEV (reference sequence). CDR3 length equals 20 residues. Between the trimmed V and J ends, which lost 0 bases and 4 bases, there was a span of 28 bases. The CDR3 sequence: CASSLSALRGAAGWGYEQYF. CDR3 coding DNA: TGTGCCAGCAGTTTATCGGCCCTACGGGGGGCGGCGGGGTGGGGATACGAGCAGTACTTC.